Listed here are 24 T cell receptor beta chains from one sample, sequenced in a study of blood T cell repertoires in COVID-19. The assay was immunoSEQ multiplex PCR, and TCRdb's table has in-frame clones only and misses some. The sample lists around 230,000 clones, more than 65% occurring once. The sample comprised peripheral blood. These receptors were collected from a woman of 80 years or more with acute or convalescent COVID-19.

The J gene is TRBJ1-1, the V gene TRBV10-2, with TRBD1 identical over 8 bases. V trimming: 3 bases; J trimming: 1 base; junction bases outside the gene matches: 4. Germline lookup yields CDR1 WSHSY and CDR2 SAAADI. This CDR3 has 15 amino acids. The CDR3 DNA follows: TGCGCCAGCAGTGATCGAGACAGGGGGAACACTGAAGCTTTCTTT. Amino acids: CASSDRDRGNTEAFF.

In its sample, this clone was seen once. The chain links TRBV6-5 to TRBJ2-2; TRBD1 agrees at 10 bases. V shed 6 bases, J shed 1 base, and the junction held 2 bases outside the gene matches. Germline V lookup: CDR1 MNHEY, CDR2 SVGAGI. This CDR3 has 15 amino acids. The CDR3 nucleotides read TGTGCCAGCAGCCGGGACAGGGGGAACACCGGGGAGCTGTTTTTT. Amino acids: CASSRDRGNTGELFF.

V and J are TRBV19 and TRBJ2-7, with 7 bases matching TRBD1. Germline CDR1 is LNHDA and CDR2 is SQIVND (reference sequence). V shed 6 bases, J shed 4 bases, and the junction held 6 bases outside the gene matches. The CDR3 has 13 residues. CDR3 sequence (DNA): TGTGCCAGTAGCCTCGGACAGGAATACGAGCAGTACTTC. Translated: CASSLGQEYEQYF.

The chain couples TRBV6-6 to TRBJ2-1, with 8 nucleotides matching TRBD2. The germline CDR1 and CDR2 sequences are MNHNY and SVGAGI (reference sequence). The V gene end was trimmed by 4 bases and the J gene end by 9 bases; junction bases not matched to a gene: 11. This CDR3 has 15 residues. CDR3 in DNA: TGTGCCAGCAGTTCCCCGGCCTTCAGCGGGGGTGAGCAGTTCTTC. Translation: CASSSPAFSGGEQFF.

This chain connects TRBV2 to TRBJ2-4, with D uncertain. Germline CDR1 is SNHLY and CDR2 is FYNNEI. This CDR3 comprises 13 residues. V shed 3 bases and J shed 0 bases, with 3 bases lying between them. CDR3 bases: TGTGCCAGCAGTGATCAAGCCAAAAACATTCAGTACTTC. It encodes CASSDQAKNIQYF.

The chain carries TRBV7-2 and TRBJ1-1, with D perhaps TRBD1 (5 bases). Germline CDR1 reads SGHTA; CDR2 reads FQGNSA. V was trimmed by 1 base and J by 0 bases, leaving 6 bases between them. CDR3 size: 14 residues. In nucleotides, the CDR3 is TGTGCCAGCAGCTTAGGGGGCATGAACACTGAAGCTTTCTTT. As protein: CASSLGGMNTEAFF.

The gene calls are TRBV7-7 and TRBJ2-1; 7 bases fit TRBD2. The germline V gene encodes CDR1 SSHAT and CDR2 FNYEAQ (reference sequence). The CDR3 is 15 amino acids. J was trimmed by 0 bases and V by 2 bases; bases with no gene match: 1. This CDR3 reads CASSLSGISYNEQFF. CDR3 nucleotides: TGTGCCAGCAGCTTAAGCGGGATCTCCTACAATGAGCAGTTCTTC. The full variable domain, completed using reference TRBV7-7 and TRBJ2-1, is GAGVSQSPRYKVTKRGQDVTLRCDPISSHATLYWYQQALGQGPEFLTYFNYEAQPDKSGLPSDRFSAERPEGSISTLTIQRTEQRDSAMYRCASSLSGISYNEQFFGPGTRLTVL.

The chain is built from TRBV5-1 and TRBJ2-2; 10 positions agree with TRBD2. The germline V gene encodes CDR1 SGHRS and CDR2 YFSETQ. This CDR3 contains 16 residues. The J segment lost 0 bases and the V segment lost 3 bases, leaving 2 bases of the junction unmatched. The CDR3 region has the DNA TGCGCCAGCAGCTGGACTAGCGGAGCGAACACCGGGGAGCTGTTTTTT. Its protein product is CASSWTSGANTGELFF.

The chain recombines TRBV28 with TRBJ2-5; 9 nucleotides agree with TRBD1. J was trimmed by 6 bases and V by 4 bases; bases with no gene match: 9. The germline gives CDR1 MDHEN, CDR2 SYDVKM. This CDR3 region has 15 residues. The CDR3: CASSYRDRAMKTQYF. CDR3 sequence (DNA): TGTGCCAGCAGTTACCGGGACAGGGCTATGAAGACCCAGTACTTC.

This chain uses TRBV2 with TRBJ2-3; the D gene is possibly TRBD1 (6 bases). Between the trimmed V and J ends, which lost 1 base and 5 bases, there was a span of 10 bases. The CDR3 totals 14 residues. Germline CDR1 SNHLY, CDR2 FYNNEI. As DNA, the CDR3 is TGTGCCAGCAGTGAAGGGCAGGGGAGAGATACGCAGTATTTT. It encodes CASSEGQGRDTQYF. Drawing the rest from reference TRBV2 and TRBJ2-3, the complete variable domain is EPEVTQTPSHQVTQMGQEVILRCVPISNHLYFYWYRQILGQKVEFLVSFYNNEISEKSEIFDDQFSVERPDGSNFTLKIRSTKLEDSAMYFCASSEGQGRDTQYFGPGTRLTVL.

The gene calls are TRBV4-1 and TRBJ2-2; possibly TRBD2 for D (5 bases). This CDR3 comprises 16 residues. V was cut by 2 bases and J by 4 bases, with 14 bases left in between. Per germline, CDR1 MGHRA and CDR2 YSYEKL. The CDR3 loop reads CASSQQTTGSTGELFF. DNA for the CDR3: TGCGCCAGCAGCCAACAGACAACTGGGAGCACCGGGGAGCTGTTTTTT.

The chain has TRBV7-3 and TRBJ2-7; the D gene is possibly TRBD1 (6 bases). The CDR3 is made up of 13 amino acids. V lost 5 bases and J 7 bases, leaving 15 bases between the germline ends. Germline V gives CDR1 SGHTA, CDR2 FQGTGA. The CDR3 DNA is TGTGCCAGCAGCCCTGGGGGCATTTGGGAGCAGTACTTC. Translating it yields CASSPGGIWEQYF.

This chain uses TRBV9 with TRBJ2-2, with D unresolved. The germline CDR1 and CDR2 sequences are SGDLS and YYNGEE. The V gene lost 1 base and the J gene lost 2 bases, with 6 bases spanning the gap. The CDR3 covers 14 residues. The CDR3 bases are TGTGCCAGCAGCGTAAGAGGTAACACCGGGGAGCTGTTTTTT. Its protein is CASSVRGNTGELFF. Full variable domain (rest looked up from reference TRBV9 and TRBJ2-2): DSGVTQTPKHLITATGQRVTLRCSPRSGDLSVYWYQQSLDQGLQFLIQYYNGEERAKGNILERFSAQQFPDLHSELNLSSLELGDSALYFCASSVRGNTGELFFGEGSRLTVL.

The rearrangement links TRBV12-3 or TRBV12-4 to TRBJ1-2; the D gene is possibly TRBD1 (5 bases). The V end was cut by 1 base, the J end by 7 bases, with 7 bases between. The CDR3 has 12 amino acids. CDR3 residues: CASSLGQLGYTF. In DNA, the CDR3 is TGTGCCAGCAGTTTAGGACAGCTTGGCTACACCTTC.

The chain is built from TRBV19 and TRBJ1-2; D is ambiguous. V dropped 6 bases and J dropped 8 bases, with 19 bases sitting between them. This CDR3 is built from 14 residues. Germline CDR1 is LNHDA and CDR2 is SQIVND (reference sequence). The CDR3 sequence: CASRWQEANRGYTF. CDR3 bases: TGTGCCAGTAGGTGGCAGGAAGCAAATCGGGGCTACACCTTC.

The chain uses TRBV5-1 and TRBJ1-1; 9 nucleotides match TRBD1. Germline V gene data show CDR1 as SGHRS and CDR2 as YFSETQ. V shed 4 bases and J 4 bases; nucleotides not matched to a gene: 8. This CDR3 is built from 15 residues. CDR3 in amino acids: CASSRPGQGPTEAFF. The CDR3 DNA sequence: TGCGCCAGCAGCAGACCGGGACAGGGTCCCACTGAAGCTTTCTTT.

With respect to this clone: Other DNA sequences in the same sample also yield this CDR3. The CDR3 DNA reads as TGTGCCATCAGTGAGTCTACAGAAGAGACCCAGTACTTC. Translating gives CAISESTEETQYF. The chain couples TRBV10-3 to TRBJ2-5, with D unresolved. The CDR3 runs 13 residues. V lost 0 bases and J lost 3, with 5 bases in between. CDR1 ENHRY and CDR2 SYGVKD come from the germline V gene.

V is TRBV7-8 and J is TRBJ2-1; 10 positions agree with TRBD2. The length of the CDR3 is 16 residues. J lost 4 bases, V lost 5 bases, and 8 bases had no gene match. Germline CDR1 and CDR2: SGHVS and FQNEAQ. The CDR3 DNA reads as TGTGCCAGCAGCCGCTCGGGAGCGGGGGGGTACAATGAGCAGTTCTTC. Translated, it gives CASSRSGAGGYNEQFF.

The sample holds a few counts of this clone. J is TRBJ2-5 and V is TRBV2; 7 bases align to TRBD2. Trimming cost V 4 bases and J 1 base; bases outside gene matches: 3. Germline loops: CDR1 SNHLY, CDR2 FYNNEI. The CDR3 runs to 14 residues. This CDR3 is CASSGGTTQETQYF. DNA for the CDR3: TGTGCCAGCAGTGGCGGGACTACCCAAGAGACCCAGTACTTC. Full variable domain (rest looked up from reference TRBV2 and TRBJ2-5): EPEVTQTPSHQVTQMGQEVILRCVPISNHLYFYWYRQILGQKVEFLVSFYNNEISEKSEIFDDQFSVERPDGSNFTLKIRSTKLEDSAMYFCASSGGTTQETQYFGPGTRLLVL.

This chain joins TRBV7-2 and TRBJ1-5; D not certain. The CDR3 covers 17 residues. V lost 0 bases to trimming and J lost 2 bases, with 14 bases between them. Germline values: CDR1 SGHTA, CDR2 FQGNSA. CDR3 nucleotides: TGTGCCAGCAGCTTAGCTCCGGGCCGGGAGGGCAATCAGCCCCAGCATTTT. Its protein is CASSLAPGREGNQPQHF.

The chain joins TRBV5-1 to TRBJ1-2; the D gene is possibly TRBD1 (6 bases). This CDR3 region has 15 residues. Germline CDR1 reads SGHRS; CDR2 reads YFSETQ. Trimming took off 4 bases at V and 6 bases at J, with 19 bases between the two ends. CDR3 loop: CASSPALGAQNGYTF. The CDR3 bases are TGCGCCAGCAGCCCCGCCCTGGGGGCGCAGAATGGCTACACCTTC.

The chain carries TRBV5-1 and TRBJ1-3; D gene unclear. V was trimmed by 0 bases and J by 2 bases, leaving 9 bases between them. In germline, CDR1 is SGHRS, CDR2 YFSETQ. This CDR3 contains 15 residues. Here the CDR3 DNA reads TGCGCCAGCAGCTTGGACTATGGTCCTGGAAACACCATATATTTT. Protein: CASSLDYGPGNTIYF.

The gene calls are TRBV6-5 and TRBJ2-7, with 9 bases lining up with TRBD1. Germline V lookup: CDR1 MNHEY, CDR2 SVGAGI. Trimming took 4 bases from V and 6 from J; bases not matched to a gene: 1. This CDR3 is 12 amino acids long. The CDR3 reads CASSSTGGEQYF. CDR3 in DNA: TGTGCCAGCAGTTCGACAGGGGGCGAGCAGTACTTC.

This sequence joins TRBV19 and TRBJ2-5; TRBD1 matches 8 bases. The CDR3 contains 16 residues. The V gene end was trimmed by 0 bases and the J gene end by 3 bases; junction bases not matched to a gene: 6. Germline CDR1 LNHDA, CDR2 SQIVND (reference sequence). In DNA form, the CDR3 reads TGTGCCAGTAGTATAGATCTGAGACAGGGGAAAGAGACCCAGTACTTC. Protein product: CASSIDLRQGKETQYF.